Included here is one T cell receptor beta chain sequence, with context. The specificity of this receptor is unknown. No much larger clone exists at a distance of one base, and base qualities are not known. This sample stems from a study of blood T cell repertoires in COVID-19 (dated by TCRdb to between 2020 and 2021). Concerning the study at large: Samples from collaborators originated in the United States, Italy and Spain and spanned both the acute and convalescent phases of COVID-19. The prospective study material was composed of cDNA or gDNA derived from T cells, B-cell-depleted T cells, or PBMCs. Deeply sampled blood TCRbeta repertoires from subjects exposed to, actively infected with, or recovered from COVID-19 were included in the dataset. The repertoires were released in a freely available public database meant as a resource for research on the immune response to SARS-CoV-2. The samples were drawn from the first 160 participants of the ongoing ImmuneRACE study and from under 1,500 subjects provided by 6 global collaborators. The sample metadata nearly always contained a de-identified subject ID, COVID-19 status, age in years and sex. Where available, HLA class I and class II types were obtained from metadata supplied by the sample provider rather than from assay-based typing. What the research found in general, with its limitations: The quantity of clinical and demographic metadata differed by source and by participant and was supplied without curation.

Germline trimming amounts to 5 bases on V and 4 bases on J, with 9 as the count of junction bases outside the gene matches. Reading from cysteine to phenylalanine, the CDR3 counts 14 amino acids. CDR3 DNA only is kept here, 42 bases in frame from base 1. CDR1 is given as GTSNPN and CDR2 as SVGIG, both from the germline V gene (reference sequence). Collaborating institutions collected whole blood in K2EDTA tubes following their own protocols. For TCRbeta analysis, collaborators shipped samples in one of three forms: frozen whole blood, isolated PBMCs, or DNA extracted from either of those sample types. The immunoSEQ Assay, a bias-controlled multiplex PCR, was used to amplify TCRbeta CDR3 regions from genomic DNA. The authors' analysis ran thus. Within the assay, amplification of reference gene primers was used to estimate how many nucleated cells each sample contained. To quantify the absolute abundance of each unique TCRbeta CDR3 rearrangement, sequence reads were collapsed and filtered. For each sample, productive Simpson clonality was calculated by taking the square root of Simpson's diversity index across productive rearrangements. TCRdb re-hosts the immuneACCESS table, in-frame sequences only. Its copies lack some clones; in the studies checked, an unresolved V gene accounts for under half of them, and the cause for the rest is not known. That table supplies the V and J calls and clone size; D and trimming were determined from the DNA. This sample is represented by 150,000 to 200,000 clones; roughly four fifths of them were singletons. About 24% of the sample rests with the top ten.

This TCR derives from a woman aged 80 or over with acute or convalescent COVID-19. The rearranged segments are TRBV30 and TRBJ2-5, and TRBD2 aligns with 8 junction nucleotides. Input material: peripheral blood. At the DNA level, the sequence is TGTGCCTGGGACTTCGGGCTAGCGGGAGAGACCCAGTACTTC. This codes for CAWDFGLAGETQYF.